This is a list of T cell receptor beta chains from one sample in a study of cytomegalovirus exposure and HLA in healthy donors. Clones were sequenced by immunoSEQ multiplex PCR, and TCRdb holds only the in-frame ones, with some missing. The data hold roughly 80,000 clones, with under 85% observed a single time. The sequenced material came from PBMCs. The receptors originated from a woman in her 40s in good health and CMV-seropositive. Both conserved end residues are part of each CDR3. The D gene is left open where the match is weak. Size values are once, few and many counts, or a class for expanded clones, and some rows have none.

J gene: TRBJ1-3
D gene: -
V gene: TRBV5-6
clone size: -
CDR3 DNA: TGTGCCAGCAGCGTCTTCAGGGGTTGGGGAAACACCATATATTTT
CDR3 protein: CASSVFRGWGNTIYF

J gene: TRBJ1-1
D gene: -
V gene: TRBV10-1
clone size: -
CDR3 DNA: TGCGCCAGCAGTGAGTTGAGGGGGGGCACTGAAGCTTTCTTT
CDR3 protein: CASSELRGGTEAFF

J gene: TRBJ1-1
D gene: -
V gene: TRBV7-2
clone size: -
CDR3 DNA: TGTGCCAGCAGCTTAGGGGCAAACACTGAAGCTTTCTTT
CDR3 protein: CASSLGANTEAFF

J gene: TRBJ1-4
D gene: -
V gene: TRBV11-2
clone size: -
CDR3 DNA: TGTGCCAGCAGCTTAGTGGCACAGGGAGCTAATGAAAAACTGTTTTTT
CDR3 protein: CASSLVAQGANEKLFF

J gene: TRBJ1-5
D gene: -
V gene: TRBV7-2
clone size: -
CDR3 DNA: TGTGCCAGCAGCTTCTCAGGGGTTGTCAATCAGCCCCAGCATTTT
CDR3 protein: CASSFSGVVNQPQHF

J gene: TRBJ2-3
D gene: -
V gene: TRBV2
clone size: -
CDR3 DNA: TGTGCCAGCAGTGACCAGGCATTAGATACGCAGTATTTT
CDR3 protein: CASSDQALDTQYF

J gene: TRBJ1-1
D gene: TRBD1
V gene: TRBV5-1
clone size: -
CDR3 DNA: TGCGCCAGCGGGACAGGGAACACTGAAGCTTTCTTT
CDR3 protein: CASGTGNTEAFF

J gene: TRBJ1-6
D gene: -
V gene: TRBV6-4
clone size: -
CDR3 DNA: TGTGCCAGCACAAATACAGCGAAAGGACAGAGCGATAATTCACCCCTCCACTTT
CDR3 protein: CASTNTAKGQSDNSPLHF

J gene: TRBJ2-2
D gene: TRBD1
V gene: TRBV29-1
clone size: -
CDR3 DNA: TGCAGCGTTGAGGGTTGGGACAGGGGCACCGGGGAGCTGTTTTTT
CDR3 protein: CSVEGWDRGTGELFF

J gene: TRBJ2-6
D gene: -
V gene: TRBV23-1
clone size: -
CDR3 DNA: TGCGCCAGCAGTGGCGGGGCCGGGGCCAACGTCCTGACTTTC
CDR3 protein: CASSGGAGANVLTF

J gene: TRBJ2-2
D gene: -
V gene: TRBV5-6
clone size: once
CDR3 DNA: TGTGCCAGCAGCCAACCTCAGTTCACCGGGGAGCTGTTTTTT
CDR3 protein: CASSQPQFTGELFF

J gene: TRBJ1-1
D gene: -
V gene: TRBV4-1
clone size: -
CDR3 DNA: TGCGCCAGCAGCCAAGGTTTGGGTTTCGGGGGCACTGAAGCTTTCTTT
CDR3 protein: CASSQGLGFGGTEAFF

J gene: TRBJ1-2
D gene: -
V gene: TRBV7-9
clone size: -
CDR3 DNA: TGTGCCAGCAGCCCTCGGGCCAGCGGCTATGGCTACACCTTC
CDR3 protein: CASSPRASGYGYTF

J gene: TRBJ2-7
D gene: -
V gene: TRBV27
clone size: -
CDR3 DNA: TGTGCCAGCAGTGTTCGACAGGACTACGAGCAGTACTTC
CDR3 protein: CASSVRQDYEQYF

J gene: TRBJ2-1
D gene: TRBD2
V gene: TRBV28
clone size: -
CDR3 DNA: TGTGCCAGCAGAGAGGCTAGCGGGAGTCGAAATGAGCAGTTCTTC
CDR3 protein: CASREASGSRNEQFF

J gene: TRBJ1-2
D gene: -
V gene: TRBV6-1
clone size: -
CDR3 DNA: TGTGCCAACGGAGATTTCGGGAGCCACTATGGCTACACCTTC
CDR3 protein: CANGDFGSHYGYTF

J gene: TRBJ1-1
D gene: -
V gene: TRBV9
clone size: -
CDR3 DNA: TGTGCCAGCAGCGTAGCTTCTATGAACACTGAAGCTTTCTTT
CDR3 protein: CASSVASMNTEAFF

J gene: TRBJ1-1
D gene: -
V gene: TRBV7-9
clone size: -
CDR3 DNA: TGTGCCAGCAGCTTAGTGTTGGCAGATACTGAAGCTTTCTTT
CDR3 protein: CASSLVLADTEAFF

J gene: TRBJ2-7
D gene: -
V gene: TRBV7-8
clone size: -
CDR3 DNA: TGTGCCAGCAGCTTAGCGGCAGGGCCTAACTACGAGCAGTACTTC
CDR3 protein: CASSLAAGPNYEQYF

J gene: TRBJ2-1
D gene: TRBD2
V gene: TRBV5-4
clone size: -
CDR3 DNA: TGTGCCAGCCGACCTAGCGGGCCTACGCCTTACAATGAGCAGTTCTTC
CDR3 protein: CASRPSGPTPYNEQFF

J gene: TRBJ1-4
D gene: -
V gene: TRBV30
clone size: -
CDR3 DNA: TGTGCCTGGAGGAGGCCGGTTGAAAAACTGTTTTTT
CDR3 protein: CAWRRPVEKLFF

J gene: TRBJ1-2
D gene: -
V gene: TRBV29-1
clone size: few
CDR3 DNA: TGCAGCTCCGAAGGGGGTGGCTACACCTTC
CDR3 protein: CSSEGGGYTF

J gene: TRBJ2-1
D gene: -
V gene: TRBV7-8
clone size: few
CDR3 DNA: TGTGCCAGCATCTCCGGTGGCGGGGAGTACAATGAGCAGTTCTTC
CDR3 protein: CASISGGGEYNEQFF

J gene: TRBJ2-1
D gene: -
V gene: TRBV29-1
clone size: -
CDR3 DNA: TGCAGCGTGCGCGGGCGGGATGAGCAGTTCTTC
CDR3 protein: CSVRGRDEQFF

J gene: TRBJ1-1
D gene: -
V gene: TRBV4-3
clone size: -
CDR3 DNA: TGCGCCAGCAGCCAAGAAAAGAGGACTGAAGCTTTCTTT
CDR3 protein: CASSQEKRTEAFF

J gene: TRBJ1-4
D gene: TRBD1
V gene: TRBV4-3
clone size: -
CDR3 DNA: TGCGCCAGCAGCCAAGAGAGGCCGGGACAGGGGTCCGAAAAACTGTTTTTT
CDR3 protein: CASSQERPGQGSEKLFF

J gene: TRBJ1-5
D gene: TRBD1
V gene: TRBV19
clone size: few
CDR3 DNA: TGTGCCAGTAGGCTACAGGGGGACAATCAGCCCCAGCATTTT
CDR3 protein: CASRLQGDNQPQHF

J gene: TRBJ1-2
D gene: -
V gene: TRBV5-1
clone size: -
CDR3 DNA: TGCGCCAGCAGCTTGGTTACAGCCGACAACTATGGCTACACCTTC
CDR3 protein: CASSLVTADNYGYTF

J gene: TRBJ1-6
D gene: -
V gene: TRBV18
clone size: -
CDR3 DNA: TGTGCCAGCTCACTCCTGGAAGGGGGTAATAATTCACCCCTCCACTTT
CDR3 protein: CASSLLEGGNNSPLHF

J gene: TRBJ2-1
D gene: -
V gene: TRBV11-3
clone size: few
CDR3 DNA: TGTGCCAGCAGCTTAAGGGGATCTGGCGGCAATGAGCAGTTCTTC
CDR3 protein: CASSLRGSGGNEQFF

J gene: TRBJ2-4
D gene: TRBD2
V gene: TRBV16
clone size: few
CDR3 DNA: TGTGCCAGCAGCCAATTAGGTCCTAGCGGGAAGAAGGAAAACATTCAGTACTTC
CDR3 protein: CASSQLGPSGKKENIQYF

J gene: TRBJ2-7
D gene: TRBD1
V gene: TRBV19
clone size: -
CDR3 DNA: TGTGCCAGTAGTATTCAAGGACAGGAAGGCGCCTACGAGCAGTACTTC
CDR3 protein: CASSIQGQEGAYEQYF

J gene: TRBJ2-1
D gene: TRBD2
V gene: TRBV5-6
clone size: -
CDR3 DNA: TGTGCCACCTGGGACTACCCAATGGGGGAGCAGTTCTTC
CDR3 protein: CATWDYPMGEQFF

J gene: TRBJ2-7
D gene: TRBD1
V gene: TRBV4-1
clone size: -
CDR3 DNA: TGCGCCAGCAGCCTGGACAGGGACTACGAGCAGTACTTC
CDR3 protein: CASSLDRDYEQYF

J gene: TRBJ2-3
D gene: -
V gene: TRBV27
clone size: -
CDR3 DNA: TGTGCCAGCAGTTTGGAGCGAGGTACGCAGTATTTT
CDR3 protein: CASSLERGTQYF

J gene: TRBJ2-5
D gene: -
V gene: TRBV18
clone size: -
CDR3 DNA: TGTGCCAGCTCACCCCGTCCTCAAGAGACCCAGTACTTC
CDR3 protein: CASSPRPQETQYF

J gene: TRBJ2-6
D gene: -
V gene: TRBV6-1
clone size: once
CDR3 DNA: TGTGCCAGCAGTGAAGCGGGAAGAACAGGGTCCGGGGCCAACGTCCTGACTTTC
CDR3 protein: CASSEAGRTGSGANVLTF

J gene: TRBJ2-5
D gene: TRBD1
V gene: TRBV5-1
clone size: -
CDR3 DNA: TGCGCCAGCAGCTTGGGACCCAGAGGGGGCCCAGAGACCCAGTACTTC
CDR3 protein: CASSLGPRGGPETQYF

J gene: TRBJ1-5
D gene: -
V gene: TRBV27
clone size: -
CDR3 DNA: TGTGCCAGCAGTCCTTTTGTGGGACACGAGAATCAGCCCCAGCATTTT
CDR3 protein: CASSPFVGHENQPQHF

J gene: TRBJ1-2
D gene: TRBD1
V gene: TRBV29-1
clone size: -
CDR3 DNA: TGCAGCGCTCGACAGGGACCATTTAACTATGGCTACACCTTC
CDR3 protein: CSARQGPFNYGYTF

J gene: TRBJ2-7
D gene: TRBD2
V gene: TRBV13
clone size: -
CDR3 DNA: TGTGCCAGCAGCTTAAGGCTAGCGGACTACGAGCAGTACTTC
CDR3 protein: CASSLRLADYEQYF

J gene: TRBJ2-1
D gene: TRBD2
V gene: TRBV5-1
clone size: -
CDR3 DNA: TGCGCCAGCAGCTTGGGTTTGATAGCGGGCTCGAGGAATGAGCAGTTCTTC
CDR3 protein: CASSLGLIAGSRNEQFF

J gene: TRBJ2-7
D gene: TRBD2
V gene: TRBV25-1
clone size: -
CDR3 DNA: TGTGCCAGCATTGGGACTAGCGGGAGCTACGAGCAGTACTTC
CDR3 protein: CASIGTSGSYEQYF

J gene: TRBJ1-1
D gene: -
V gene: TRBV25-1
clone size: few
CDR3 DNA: TGTGCCAGCAGTGACACGGGTCTTCTGAACACTGAAGCTTTCTTT
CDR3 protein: CASSDTGLLNTEAFF

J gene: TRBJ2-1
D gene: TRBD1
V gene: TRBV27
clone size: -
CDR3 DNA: TGTGCCAGCAGTACTACAGGGGGTGGTCTGTACAATGAGCAGTTCTTC
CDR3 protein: CASSTTGGGLYNEQFF

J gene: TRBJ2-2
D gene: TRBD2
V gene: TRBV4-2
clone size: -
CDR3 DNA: TGTGCCAGCAGCCAAGATCGAACGGGGGGAGGGACCGGGGAGCTGTTTTTT
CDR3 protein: CASSQDRTGGGTGELFF

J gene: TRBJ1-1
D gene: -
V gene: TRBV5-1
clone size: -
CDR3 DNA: TGCGCCAGCAGCTTGGGAGGGTTACGGGGAGCTTTCTTT
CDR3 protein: CASSLGGLRGAFF

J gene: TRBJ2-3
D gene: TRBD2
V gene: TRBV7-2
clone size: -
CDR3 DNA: TGTGCCAGCAGCCCCGTGGCGCGGCTAGCGGGTGATACGCAGTATTTT
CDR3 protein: CASSPVARLAGDTQYF

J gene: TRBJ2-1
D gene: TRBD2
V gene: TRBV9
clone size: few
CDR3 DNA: TGTGCCAGCAGCGCCGGACTAGCGGTGAGCTCCTACAATGAGCAGTTCTTC
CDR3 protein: CASSAGLAVSSYNEQFF

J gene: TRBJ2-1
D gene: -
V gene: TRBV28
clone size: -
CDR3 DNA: TGTGCCAGCAGTTTATACGCAGGGGTTCTGTTCTTC
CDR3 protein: CASSLYAGVLFF

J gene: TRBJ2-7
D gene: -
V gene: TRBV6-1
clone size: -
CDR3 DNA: TGTGCAGGGGGGGAAACAGGGCCCTACGAGCAGTACTTC
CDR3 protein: CAGGETGPYEQYF

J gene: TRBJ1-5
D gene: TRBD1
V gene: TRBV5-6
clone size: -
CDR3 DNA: TGTGCCAGCAGCTACGGACAGGGAGATCAGCCCCAGCATTTT
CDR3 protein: CASSYGQGDQPQHF

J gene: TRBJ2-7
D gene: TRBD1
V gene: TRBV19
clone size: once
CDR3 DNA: TGTGCCAGTAGCGGGGACAGGGGCTTCACCTACGAGCAGTACTTC
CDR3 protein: CASSGDRGFTYEQYF

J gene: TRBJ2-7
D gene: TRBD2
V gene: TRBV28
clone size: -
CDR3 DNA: TGTGCCACACTAGCGGGAGGGTTCGAGAAGTACTTC
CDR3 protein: CATLAGGFEKYF

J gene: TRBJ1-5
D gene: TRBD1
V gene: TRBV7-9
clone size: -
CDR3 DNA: TGTGCCAGCAGCTTAGATGGCAGGGGGACTAATCAGCCCCAGCATTTT
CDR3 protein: CASSLDGRGTNQPQHF

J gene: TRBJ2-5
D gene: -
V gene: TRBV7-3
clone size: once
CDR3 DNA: TGTGCCAGCAGCGTAGGGCCAAGCGGCGCGACCCAGTACTTC
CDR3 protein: CASSVGPSGATQYF

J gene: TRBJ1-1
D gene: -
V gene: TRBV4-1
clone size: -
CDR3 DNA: TGCGCCAGCAGCCAAGTTGGTAGTCCGGGGGGGACTGAAGCTTTCTTT
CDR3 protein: CASSQVGSPGGTEAFF